Below, 4 T cell receptor beta chains from the same sample are listed, as sequenced in a study of T cell responses to AZD1222 COVID-19 vaccine. The table came from immunoSEQ multiplex PCR; TCRdb's copy has only in-frame clones and leaves some out. Here the sample spans approximately 100,000 clones, about 88% being singletons. The source was peripheral blood, collected on day 0 of AZD1222 vaccination. The receptor set was obtained from an adult in good health.

This sequence joins TRBV7-9 and TRBJ1-1; 7 bases fit TRBD1. The CDR3 runs to 15 residues. Germline V CDR1 and CDR2: SEHNR, FQNEAQ (reference sequence). Unmatched junction bases numbered 8, after V lost 6 bases and J lost 1 base. CDR3 sequence reads: CASRDTGEGNTEAFF. The CDR3 nucleotides are TGTGCCAGCAGGGACACAGGGGAGGGGAACACTGAAGCTTTCTTT. Looking up the rest from reference TRBV7-9 and TRBJ1-1 gives the full variable domain: DTGVSQNPRHKITKRGQNVTFRCDPISEHNRLYWYRQTLGQGPEFLTYFQNEAQLEKSRLLSDRFSAERPKGSFSTLEIQRTEQGDSAMYLCASRDTGEGNTEAFFGQGTRLTVV.

The chain couples TRBV3-1 (or the pseudogene TRBV3-2) to TRBJ2-5, with D maybe TRBD1 (6 bases). The CDR3 sequence is 14 residues long. Deletions cut 2 bases from V and 2 bases from J, with 9 bases between. Looked up from germline, CDR1 is LGHDT and CDR2 is YNNKEL (reference sequence). CDR3 sequence (DNA): TGTGCCAGCAGCCAACAGGGGTTACAAGAGACCCAGTACTTC. Protein product: CASSQQGLQETQYF.

The J gene is TRBJ2-3, the V gene TRBV9; TRBD1 is a possible D gene (5 bases). Looked up from germline, CDR1 is SGDLS and CDR2 is YYNGEE. Trimming shortened V by 0 bases and J by 0 bases, and 11 bases separated the two germline ends. This CDR3 spans 16 amino acids. The CDR3 sequence: CASSVGTHSSTDTQYF. CDR3 DNA sequence: TGTGCCAGCAGCGTAGGGACACACTCCAGCACAGATACGCAGTATTTT.

This clone was picked up a small number of times. The chain links TRBV6-5 to TRBJ1-1; 7 nucleotides align to TRBD1. This CDR3 is 16 amino acids long. The germline CDR1 and CDR2 sequences are MNHEY and SVGAGI. The junction had 8 bases not matched to a gene; V was cut back by 0 bases and J by 4 bases. The CDR3 region is CASSYSVGGGGTEAFF. The CDR3 DNA sequence: TGTGCCAGCAGTTACTCGGTCGGAGGGGGCGGCACTGAAGCTTTCTTT.